This is a list of T cell receptor beta chains from one sample in a study of regulatory T cells in long-lasting Graves disease. TCRdb reprocessed the multiplex PCR reads via MiXCR and lists one record per CDR3 protein. The table records hundreds of thousands of distinct CDR3 sequences, 20% to 25% of them present only once. This specimen consisted of peripheral blood mononuclear cells (PBMCs), obtained when the disease was refractory, from a patient treated with antithyroid drugs. Source of these receptors: a female donor with Graves disease. Both conserved end residues are part of each CDR3. The D gene is left open where the match is weak. Only some rows state a clone size, as once, few, many or a class for expanded clones.

j_gene	d_gene	v_gene	abundance	CDR3aa	CDR3nt
TRBJ1-4	NA	TRBV11-2	NA	CASSLDMGFATNEKLFF	TGTGCCAGCAGCTTAGACATGGGATTTGCAACTAATGAAAAACTGTTTTTT
TRBJ2-7	TRBD1	TRBV28	NA	CASSPRRDRGYEQYF	TGTGCCAGCAGTCCGCGCCGGGACAGGGGCTACGAGCAGTACTTC
TRBJ1-1	TRBD1	TRBV10-3	many	CAIGTGNWATEAFF	TGTGCCATCGGGACAGGGAATTGGGCCACTGAAGCTTTCTTT
TRBJ2-3	NA	TRBV28	few	CATSHRYYDTDTQYF	TGTGCCACCTCACATCGCTACTATGACACAGATACGCAGTATTTT
TRBJ1-4	TRBD1	TRBV12-3/TRBV12-4	NA	CASSPNPGQEPGRTNEKLFF	TGTGCCAGCAGTCCCAATCCGGGACAGGAGCCAGGCAGGACTAATGAAAAACTGTTTTTT
TRBJ1-5	NA	TRBV27	many	CASSLSDRGNQPQHF	TGTGCCAGCAGTTTATCGGATAGGGGGAATCAGCCCCAGCATTTT
TRBJ2-7	NA	TRBV7-9	NA	CASSHPEARYEQYF	TGTGCCAGCAGCCACCCGGAGGCGCGTTACGAGCAGTACTTC
TRBJ1-1	TRBD1	TRBV12-3/TRBV12-4	many	CASSPYRGGNTEAFF	TGTGCCAGCAGTCCCTACAGGGGTGGGAACACTGAAGCTTTCTTT
TRBJ1-4	NA	TRBV28	many	CASSLLREKLFF	TGTGCCAGCAGTTTATTAAGGGAAAAACTGTTTTTT
TRBJ2-2	TRBD1	TRBV5-4	few	CASSDAGTGITGELFF	TGTGCCAGCAGCGACGCCGGGACAGGGATCACCGGGGAGCTGTTTTTT
TRBJ2-1	TRBD2	TRBV11-3	NA	CASSSGGAGNERFF	TGTGCCAGCAGCTCGGGGGGGGCGGGGAATGAGCGGTTCTTC